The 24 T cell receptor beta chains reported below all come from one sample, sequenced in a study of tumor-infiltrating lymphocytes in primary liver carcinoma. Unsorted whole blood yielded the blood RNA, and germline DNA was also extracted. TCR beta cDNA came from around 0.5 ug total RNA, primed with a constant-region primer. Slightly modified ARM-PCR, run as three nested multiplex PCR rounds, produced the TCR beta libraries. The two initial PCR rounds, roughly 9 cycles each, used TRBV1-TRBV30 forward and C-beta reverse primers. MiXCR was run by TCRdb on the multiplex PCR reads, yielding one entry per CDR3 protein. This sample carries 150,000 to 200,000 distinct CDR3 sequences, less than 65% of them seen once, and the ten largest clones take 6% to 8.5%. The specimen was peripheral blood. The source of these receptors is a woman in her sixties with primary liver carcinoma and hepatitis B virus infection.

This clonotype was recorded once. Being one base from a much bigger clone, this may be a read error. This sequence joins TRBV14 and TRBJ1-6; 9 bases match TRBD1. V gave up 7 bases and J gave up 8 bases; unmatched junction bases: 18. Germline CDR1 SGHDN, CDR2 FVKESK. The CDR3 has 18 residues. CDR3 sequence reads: CASIPRWGQGIRDSPLHF. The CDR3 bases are TGTGCCAGCATCCCAAGGTGGGGACAGGGCATCCGGGATTCACCCCTCCACTTT.

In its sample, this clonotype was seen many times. The CDR3 sequence is CASSFGTGRSGNTIYF. The CDR3 DNA follows: TGTGCCAGCAGTTTCGGAACAGGGCGCTCTGGAAACACCATATATTTT. The V gene is TRBV12-3 or TRBV12-4, the J gene TRBJ1-3, with a tentative D call TRBD1 (6 bases). Trimming removed 3 bases at V and 0 bases at J, with 12 bases between. The CDR3 is 16 amino acids.

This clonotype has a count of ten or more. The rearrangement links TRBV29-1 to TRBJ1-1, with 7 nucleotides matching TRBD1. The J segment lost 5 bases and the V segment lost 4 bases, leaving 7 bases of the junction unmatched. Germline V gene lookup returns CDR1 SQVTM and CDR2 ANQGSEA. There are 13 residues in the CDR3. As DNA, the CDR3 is TGCAGCGTTGGGTTCAACAGGGGTACTGAAGCTTTCTTT. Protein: CSVGFNRGTEAFF. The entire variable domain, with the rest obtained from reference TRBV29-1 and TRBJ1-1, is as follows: SAVISQKPSRDICQRGTSLTIQCQVDSQVTMMFWYRQQPGQSLTLIATANQGSEATYESGFVIDKFPISRPNLTFSTLTVSNMSPEDSSIYLCSVGFNRGTEAFFGQGTRLTVV.

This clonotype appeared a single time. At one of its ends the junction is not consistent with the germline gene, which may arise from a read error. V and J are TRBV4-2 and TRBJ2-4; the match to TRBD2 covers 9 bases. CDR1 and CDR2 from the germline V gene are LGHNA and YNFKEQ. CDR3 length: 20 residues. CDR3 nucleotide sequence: TGTGCCAGCAGCCAAGAGTCCCCTGGCGGGAGGGTAGTGTCAGGAAACATTCAGTATTTC. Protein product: CASSQESPGGRVVSGNIQYF.

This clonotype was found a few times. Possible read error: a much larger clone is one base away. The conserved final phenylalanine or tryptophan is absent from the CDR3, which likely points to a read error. This CDR3 reads CASSFEADYGYTI. CDR3 sequence (DNA): TGTGCCAGCAGTTTCGAGGCAGATTATGGCTACACCATC. This rearrangement joins TRBV12-3 or TRBV12-4 to TRBJ1-2; D is unresolved. The CDR3 covers 13 residues. Trimming cost V 3 bases and J 5 bases, with 10 bases left between them.

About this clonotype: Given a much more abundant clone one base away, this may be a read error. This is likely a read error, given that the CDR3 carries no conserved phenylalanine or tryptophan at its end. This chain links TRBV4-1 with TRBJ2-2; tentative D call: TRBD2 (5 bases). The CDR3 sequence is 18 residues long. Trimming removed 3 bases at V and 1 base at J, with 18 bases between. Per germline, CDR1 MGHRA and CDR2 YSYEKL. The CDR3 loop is CASSHLIPQRRNTGELFL. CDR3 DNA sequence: TGCGCCAGCAGCCATCTCATCCCTCAGCGGAGGAACACCGGGGAGCTGTTTCTT.

This chain's CDR3 is CASNPGLAGIEETQYF. The CDR3 coding sequence is TGTGCCAGCAACCCGGGACTAGCGGGAATCGAAGAGACCCAGTACTTC. This chain links TRBV6-2 or TRBV6-3 with TRBJ2-5; 13 bases map to TRBD2. Germline lookup yields CDR1 MNHEY and CDR2 SVGEGT. This CDR3 contains 16 residues. V was pared by 7 bases and J by 3 bases, with 8 bases of the junction left unmatched.

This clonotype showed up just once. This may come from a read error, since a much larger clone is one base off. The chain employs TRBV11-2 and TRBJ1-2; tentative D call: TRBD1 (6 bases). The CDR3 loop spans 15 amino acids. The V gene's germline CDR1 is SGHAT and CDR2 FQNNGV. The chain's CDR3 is CASSFSAGENYSYTF. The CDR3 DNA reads TGTGCCAGCAGCTTCTCGGCAGGGGAGAACTATAGCTACACCTTC.

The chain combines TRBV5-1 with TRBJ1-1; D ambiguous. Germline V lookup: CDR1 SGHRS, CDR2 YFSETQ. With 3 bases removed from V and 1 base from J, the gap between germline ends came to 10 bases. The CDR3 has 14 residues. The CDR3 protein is CASSSDTGNTEAFF. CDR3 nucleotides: TGCGCCAGCAGCTCAGACACCGGGAACACTGAAGCTTTCTTT.

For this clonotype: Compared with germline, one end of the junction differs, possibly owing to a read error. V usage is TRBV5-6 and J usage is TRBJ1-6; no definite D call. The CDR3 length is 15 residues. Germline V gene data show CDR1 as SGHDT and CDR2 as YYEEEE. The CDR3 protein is CASSLVSGSASSLHF. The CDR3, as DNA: TGTGCCAGCAGCTTGGTTTCGGGGTCGGCTTCATCCCTCCACTTT.

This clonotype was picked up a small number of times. The CDR3 bases are TGTGCCAGCAGCTTCCAAGGGCGGACACGGCCCCAGCATTTT. Translation gives CASSFQGRTRPQHF. The chain links TRBV7-8 to TRBJ1-5; possibly TRBD1 for D (5 bases). Germline assignment: CDR1 SGHVS and CDR2 FQNEAQ. CDR3 length: 14 amino acids. The germline V and J ends were trimmed by 3 bases and 9 bases, with 15 bases remaining between them. Variable domain in full (rest from reference TRBV7-8 and TRBJ1-5): GAGVSQSPRYKVAKRGQDVALRCDPISGHVSLFWYQQALGQGPEFLTYFQNEAQLDKSGLPSDRFFAERPEGSVSTLKIQRTQQEDSAVYLCASSFQGRTRPQHFGDGTRLSIL.

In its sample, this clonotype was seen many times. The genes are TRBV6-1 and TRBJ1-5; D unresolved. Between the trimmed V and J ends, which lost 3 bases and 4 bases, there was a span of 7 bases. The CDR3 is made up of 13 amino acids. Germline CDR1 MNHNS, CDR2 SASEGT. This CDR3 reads CASSETPNQPQHF. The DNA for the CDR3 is TGTGCCAGCAGTGAGACCCCGAATCAGCCCCAGCATTTT.

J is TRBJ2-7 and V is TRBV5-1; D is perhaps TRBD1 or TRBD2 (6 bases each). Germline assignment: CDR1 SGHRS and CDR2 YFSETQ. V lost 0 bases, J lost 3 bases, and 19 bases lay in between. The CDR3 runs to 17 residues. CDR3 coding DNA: TGCGCCAGCAGCTTGGCCGCAATAGGGGGGTACAGCTACGAGCAGTACTTC. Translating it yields CASSLAAIGGYSYEQYF.

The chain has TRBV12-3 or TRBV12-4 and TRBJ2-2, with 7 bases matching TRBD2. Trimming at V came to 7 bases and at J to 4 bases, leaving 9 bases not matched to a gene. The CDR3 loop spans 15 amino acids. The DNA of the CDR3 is TGTGCCAGCATCCTATGTGGGAGGGGCACCGGGGAGCTGTTTTTT. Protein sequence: CASILCGRGTGELFF.

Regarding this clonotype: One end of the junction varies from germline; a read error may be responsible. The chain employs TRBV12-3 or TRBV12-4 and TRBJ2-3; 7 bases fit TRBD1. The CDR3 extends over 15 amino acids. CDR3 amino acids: CASSFRQGLGDTQYF. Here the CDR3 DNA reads TGTGCCAGTAGTTTCAGACAGGGCTTAGGAGATACGCAGTATTTT.

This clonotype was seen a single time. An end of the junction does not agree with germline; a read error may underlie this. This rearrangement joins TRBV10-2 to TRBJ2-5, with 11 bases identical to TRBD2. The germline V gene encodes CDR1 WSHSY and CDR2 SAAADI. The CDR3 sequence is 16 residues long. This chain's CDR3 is CVSSEELAGGRKTQYF. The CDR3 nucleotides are TGCGTCAGCAGTGAGGAATTAGCGGGAGGGCGAAAGACCCAGTACTTC.

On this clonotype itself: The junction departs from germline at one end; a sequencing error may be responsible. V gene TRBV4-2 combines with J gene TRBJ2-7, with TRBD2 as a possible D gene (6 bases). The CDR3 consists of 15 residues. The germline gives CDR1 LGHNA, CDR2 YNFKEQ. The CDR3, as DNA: TGTGCCGGCAGCCGACTAGACCAGAGCTTCTACGAGCAGTACTTC. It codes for CAGSRLDQSFYEQYF.

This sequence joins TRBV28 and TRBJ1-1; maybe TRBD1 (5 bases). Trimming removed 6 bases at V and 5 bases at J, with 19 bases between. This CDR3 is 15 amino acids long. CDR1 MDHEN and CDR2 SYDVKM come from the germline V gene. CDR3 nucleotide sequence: TGTGCCAGCAGCCCTCCGGGAGCCGGGGGTACTGAAGCTTTCTTT. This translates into CASSPPGAGGTEAFF. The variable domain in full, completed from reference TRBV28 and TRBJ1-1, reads DVKVTQSSRYLVKRTGEKVFLECVQDMDHENMFWYRQDPGLGLRLIYFSYDVKMKEKGDIPEGYSVSREKKERFSLILESASTNQTSMYLCASSPPGAGGTEAFFGQGTRLTVV.

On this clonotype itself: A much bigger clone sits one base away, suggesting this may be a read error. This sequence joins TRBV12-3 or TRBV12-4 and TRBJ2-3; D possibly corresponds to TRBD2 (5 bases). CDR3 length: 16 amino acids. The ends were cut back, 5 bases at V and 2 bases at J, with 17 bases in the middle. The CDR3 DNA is TGTGCCAGCAGTGTGGGCCTATCGGGGTACACAGATACGCAGTATTTT. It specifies CASSVGLSGYTDTQYF.

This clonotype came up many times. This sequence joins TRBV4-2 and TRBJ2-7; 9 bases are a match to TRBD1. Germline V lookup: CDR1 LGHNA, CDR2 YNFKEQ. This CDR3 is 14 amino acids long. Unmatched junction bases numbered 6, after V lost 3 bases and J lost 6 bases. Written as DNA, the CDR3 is TGTGCCAGCAGCCACTCCGGGACAGGGAGCGAGCAGTACTTC. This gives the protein CASSHSGTGSEQYF.

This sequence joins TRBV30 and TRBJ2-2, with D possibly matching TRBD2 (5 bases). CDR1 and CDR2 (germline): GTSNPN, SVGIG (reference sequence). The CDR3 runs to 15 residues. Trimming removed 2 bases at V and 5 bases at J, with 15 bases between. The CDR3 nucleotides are TGTGCCTGGAGTTCGCTTACCGGGGATACCGGGGAGCTGTTTTTT. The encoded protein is CAWSSLTGDTGELFF.

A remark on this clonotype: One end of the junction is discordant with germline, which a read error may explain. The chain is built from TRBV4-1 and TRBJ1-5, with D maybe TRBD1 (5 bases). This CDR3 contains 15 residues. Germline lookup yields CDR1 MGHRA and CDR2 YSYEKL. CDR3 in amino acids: CASSQRGTGNQPHHF. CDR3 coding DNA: TGCGCCAGCAGCCAGAGAGGGACTGGGAATCAGCCCCATCATTTT.

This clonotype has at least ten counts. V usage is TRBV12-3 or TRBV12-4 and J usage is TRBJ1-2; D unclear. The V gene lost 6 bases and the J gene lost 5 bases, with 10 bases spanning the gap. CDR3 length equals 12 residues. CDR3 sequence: CASSSFWYGYTF. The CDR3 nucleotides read TGTGCCAGCAGCTCTTTCTGGTATGGCTACACCTTC.

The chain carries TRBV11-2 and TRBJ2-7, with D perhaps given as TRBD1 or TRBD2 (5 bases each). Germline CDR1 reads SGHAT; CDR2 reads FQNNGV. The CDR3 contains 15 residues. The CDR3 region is CDNGLDLGEFYEQYF. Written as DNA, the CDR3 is TGTGACAACGGCTTAGACTTGGGGGAGTTCTACGAGCAGTACTTC.